The rows below give T cell receptor beta chains drawn from one sample of a study of blood T cell repertoires in COVID-19. Profiled with immunoSEQ multiplex PCR; TCRdb holds only in-frame clones, not every one. The table lists roughly 250,000 clones, approximately 89% of them singletons, with over 1% in the top ten. Sequenced: PBMCs or T cells enriched from blood (not recorded which). The source is a woman between 35 and 50 years old with acute COVID-19. CDR3s include the opening cysteine and the closing phenylalanine or tryptophan. Each record gives: V gene, D gene, J gene, clone size, CDR3 protein, CDR3 DNA. D genes are given only for firm matches. Rows may omit the clone size; those that give it use once, few, many or a size class.

v_call: TRBV30
d_call: NA
j_call: TRBJ2-2
clone_size: NA
cdr3_aa: CAWRGSGTNTGELFF
cdr3_nt: TGTGCCTGGAGGGGGTCCGGGACGAACACCGGGGAGCTGTTTTTT

v_call: TRBV2
d_call: TRBD1
j_call: TRBJ1-2
clone_size: NA
cdr3_aa: CASSADRGSGYTF
cdr3_nt: TGTGCCAGCAGTGCCGACAGGGGTTCCGGCTACACCTTC

v_call: TRBV14
d_call: NA
j_call: TRBJ2-3
clone_size: once
cdr3_aa: CASSSGRSSTDTQYF
cdr3_nt: TGTGCCAGCAGCTCAGGCCGCTCTAGCACAGATACGCAGTATTTT

v_call: TRBV3-1/TRBV3-2
d_call: NA
j_call: TRBJ1-4
clone_size: NA
cdr3_aa: CASSQFPQATNEKLFF
cdr3_nt: TGTGCCAGCAGCCAATTCCCACAGGCAACTAATGAAAAACTGTTTTTT

v_call: TRBV11-2
d_call: NA
j_call: TRBJ2-1
clone_size: NA
cdr3_aa: CASQKGDSYNEQFF
cdr3_nt: TGTGCCAGCCAAAAAGGGGACTCCTACAATGAGCAGTTCTTC

v_call: TRBV28
d_call: NA
j_call: TRBJ2-7
clone_size: NA
cdr3_aa: CASRGARAYEQYF
cdr3_nt: TGTGCCAGCAGGGGGGCGCGGGCTTACGAGCAGTACTTC

v_call: TRBV6-2/TRBV6-3
d_call: TRBD2
j_call: TRBJ2-2
clone_size: few
cdr3_aa: CASSFSPAGGRVTGELFF
cdr3_nt: TGTGCCAGCAGTTTTTCTCCGGCGGGAGGAAGGGTTACCGGGGAGCTGTTTTTT

v_call: TRBV7-9
d_call: TRBD1
j_call: TRBJ1-4
clone_size: NA
cdr3_aa: CASSLATGFLSNEKLFF
cdr3_nt: TGTGCCAGCAGCCTAGCGACAGGGTTCTTGAGCAATGAAAAACTGTTTTTT

v_call: TRBV3-1/TRBV3-2
d_call: NA
j_call: TRBJ2-7
clone_size: NA
cdr3_aa: CASSQTVLATGEQYF
cdr3_nt: TGTGCCAGCAGCCAAACTGTCCTAGCTACGGGTGAGCAGTACTTC

v_call: TRBV7-9
d_call: TRBD1
j_call: TRBJ2-1
clone_size: NA
cdr3_aa: CASSHHIRDRGHFEQFF
cdr3_nt: TGTGCCAGCAGTCATCACATCCGGGACAGGGGGCATTTTGAGCAGTTCTTC

v_call: TRBV7-9
d_call: NA
j_call: TRBJ1-1
clone_size: NA
cdr3_aa: CASSWRTAQRGPNTEAFF
cdr3_nt: TGTGCCAGCAGCTGGAGGACAGCCCAAAGGGGACCGAACACTGAAGCTTTCTTT

v_call: TRBV19
d_call: NA
j_call: TRBJ1-2
clone_size: NA
cdr3_aa: CASSHGVFYGYTF
cdr3_nt: TGTGCCAGTAGCCACGGGGTCTTCTATGGCTACACCTTC

v_call: TRBV7-2
d_call: TRBD1
j_call: TRBJ1-6
clone_size: NA
cdr3_aa: CASSLDTGESYNSPLHF
cdr3_nt: TGTGCCAGCAGCTTAGATACAGGGGAATCCTATAATTCACCCCTCCACTTT

v_call: TRBV7-9
d_call: NA
j_call: TRBJ1-4
clone_size: NA
cdr3_aa: CASRNTGGEKLFF
cdr3_nt: TGTGCCAGCAGAAACACGGGGGGTGAAAAACTGTTTTTT

v_call: TRBV30
d_call: TRBD1
j_call: TRBJ1-2
clone_size: NA
cdr3_aa: CAWSQGFDRASFYGYTF
cdr3_nt: TGTGCCTGGAGTCAGGGGTTCGACAGGGCCTCCTTCTATGGCTACACCTTC

v_call: TRBV7-6
d_call: NA
j_call: TRBJ2-2
clone_size: NA
cdr3_aa: CASSLVAEDNTGELFF
cdr3_nt: TGTGCCAGCAGCTTAGTAGCGGAAGACAACACCGGGGAGCTGTTTTTT

v_call: TRBV6-5
d_call: NA
j_call: TRBJ1-1
clone_size: NA
cdr3_aa: CASTNGRGTEAFF
cdr3_nt: TGTGCCAGCACGAACGGGCGGGGGACTGAAGCTTTCTTT

v_call: TRBV28
d_call: NA
j_call: TRBJ2-5
clone_size: NA
cdr3_aa: CAAGRTQYF
cdr3_nt: TGTGCGGCAGGTAGGACCCAGTACTTC

v_call: TRBV12-3/TRBV12-4
d_call: NA
j_call: TRBJ1-2
clone_size: NA
cdr3_aa: CASSLAGVNGYTF
cdr3_nt: TGTGCCAGCAGTTTAGCCGGGGTAAATGGCTACACCTTC

v_call: TRBV2
d_call: NA
j_call: TRBJ1-5
clone_size: NA
cdr3_aa: CASSGATRNQPQHF
cdr3_nt: TGTGCCAGCAGTGGGGCAACTCGCAATCAGCCCCAGCATTTT

v_call: TRBV4-3
d_call: NA
j_call: TRBJ1-2
clone_size: once
cdr3_aa: CASSQGREGYGYTF
cdr3_nt: TGCGCCAGCAGCCAAGGCAGGGAGGGATATGGCTACACCTTC

v_call: TRBV19
d_call: NA
j_call: TRBJ1-2
clone_size: NA
cdr3_aa: CASAGTRHRGYTF
cdr3_nt: TGTGCCAGTGCCGGGACACGGCATCGTGGCTACACCTTC

v_call: TRBV28
d_call: TRBD1
j_call: TRBJ1-2
clone_size: NA
cdr3_aa: CASSPRIPGQGASYTF
cdr3_nt: TGTGCCAGCAGTCCTCGAATTCCGGGACAGGGGGCGAGCTACACCTTC

v_call: TRBV20-1
d_call: NA
j_call: TRBJ1-4
clone_size: NA
cdr3_aa: CSYSINEKLFF
cdr3_nt: TGCAGCTACAGTATTAATGAAAAACTGTTTTTT

v_call: TRBV10-1
d_call: NA
j_call: TRBJ1-3
clone_size: NA
cdr3_aa: CASSREAGNTIYF
cdr3_nt: TGCGCCAGCAGTCGGGAGGCGGGAAACACCATATATTTT

v_call: TRBV28
d_call: TRBD2
j_call: TRBJ2-7
clone_size: NA
cdr3_aa: CASSLSSGRGIYEQYF
cdr3_nt: TGTGCCAGCAGTCTTTCGAGCGGGAGAGGAATCTACGAGCAGTACTTC

v_call: TRBV2
d_call: TRBD1
j_call: TRBJ2-1
clone_size: NA
cdr3_aa: CASSLDRGGYNEQFF
cdr3_nt: TGTGCCAGCAGCCTCGACAGGGGCGGGTACAATGAGCAGTTCTTC

v_call: TRBV5-1
d_call: NA
j_call: TRBJ2-7
clone_size: NA
cdr3_aa: CASRDGSGFYEQYF
cdr3_nt: TGCGCCAGCAGGGACGGGTCGGGGTTCTACGAGCAGTACTTC

v_call: TRBV25-1
d_call: TRBD1
j_call: TRBJ1-2
clone_size: few
cdr3_aa: CASLGQGANYGYTF
cdr3_nt: TGTGCCAGCTTGGGACAGGGAGCTAACTATGGCTACACCTTC

v_call: TRBV7-2
d_call: NA
j_call: TRBJ2-7
clone_size: once
cdr3_aa: CASSSGIQLYEQYF
cdr3_nt: TGTGCCAGCAGCTCCGGGATTCAATTATACGAGCAGTACTTC

v_call: TRBV12-3/TRBV12-4
d_call: TRBD1
j_call: TRBJ2-1
clone_size: NA
cdr3_aa: CASSRRTGLAQFF
cdr3_nt: TGTGCCAGCAGTCGCCGGACAGGCCTGGCGCAGTTCTTC